The subject of this entry is one T cell receptor beta chain. Its antigen is as yet unknown. Vbeta (60) and Jbeta (13) primers were used in the PCR. Original methodology: In a later analysis, approximately 73 million unique TCR beta chains included roughly 11 million shared by two or more donors. TCRdb keeps only in-frame clones here, not all; method: immunoSEQ multiplex PCR. That table is the source of V, J and clone size, and D and trimming were worked out from the DNA. The top ten clones hold 5.4% of a sample with over 200,000 clones, roughly 82% of them seen once. The record originates from a study of cytomegalovirus exposure and HLA in healthy donors. Notes on the study in general: Across all donors, roughly uniform sequencing depth was an assumption of the presence/absence analyses. Reportedly, a later analysis found an Asian-associated ancestry cluster had fewer N-insertions than the approximately 700-donor mean.

All the people who gave samples were healthy bone marrow donors. The V segment lost 9 bases and the J segment 10 bases; nucleotides outside the gene matches: 13. CDR1 is SGHTA, CDR2 FQGNSA, per germline. The CDR3 consists of 15 residues. The sample consisted of PBMCs. V gene TRBV7-2 combines with J gene TRBJ1-6; 9 nucleotides line up with TRBD1. The receptor's source is a woman in her thirties or forties in good health and CMV-seropositive. CDR3 coding DNA: TGTGCCAGTAGGGAAGGGGACAGGGTAATCTCACCCCTCCACTTT. Translated, it gives CASREGDRVISPLHF.